The TCR beta chain under discussion was sequenced for a study of Tregs in tolerant kidney transplant recipients. Study-wide results and caveats: Tregs expanded with activated donor B cells seemed most donor-specific. Donor-specific Treg expansion exceeded global Treg expansion in tolerant patients, suggesting antigen drive. The small number of patients limits these findings pending further validation.

Related graft donors supplied nonmyeloablative bone marrow transplants, and mixed chimerism was transient. CD4+CD25+CD127- Tregs, CD4+CD25- non-Tregs, CD4 and CD8 cells were sorted. Using immunoSEQ multiplex PCR, the repertoire was profiled, and TCRdb retains in-frame clones only, with some absent. This sample yields roughly 54,000 clones, of which approximately 89% are seen a single time; around 16% belongs to the top ten. V was trimmed by 5 bases and J by 7 bases, leaving 7 bases between them. This CDR3 is 11 amino acids long. Germline loops: CDR1 SGHNT, CDR2 YYREEE (reference sequence). As to this clone: Its target is unknown.

Here the sequenced sample was CD8+ T cells from blood (PBMCs), taken 12 months after the transplant. This receptor was identified in a human patient who received a combined kidney and bone marrow transplant. Some T cells may originate from the graft donor. The J gene is TRBJ2-1, the V gene TRBV5-4; D is ambiguous. The CDR3 DNA sequence: TGTGCCAGCAGTCTTAGTAATGAGCAGTTCTTC. Translation: CASSLSNEQFF.